Below are 31 T cell receptor beta chains sequenced from a single sample in a study of cytomegalovirus exposure and HLA in healthy donors. PCR amplification relied on 60 Vbeta primers (plus 13 Jbeta primers). TCRdb keeps only in-frame clones here, not all; method: immunoSEQ multiplex PCR. The sample shows over 130,000 clones, more than 75% of them seen only once. Sequencing used PBMCs. The receptor source for this set is a human donor in good health.

This sequence joins TRBV19 and TRBJ2-2, with 7 nucleotides matching TRBD2. The CDR3 is made up of 14 amino acids. Trimming took 3 bases from V and 8 from J; bases not matched to a gene: 6. Germline-derived CDR1 and CDR2 are LNHDA and SQIVND (reference sequence). CDR3 amino acids: CASSIAGTKGELFF. The CDR3 DNA follows: TGTGCCAGTAGTATCGCGGGGACTAAGGGGGAGCTGTTTTTT. Combining the CDR3 with reference TRBV19 and TRBJ2-2 gives the whole variable domain DGGITQSPKYLFRKEGQNVTLSCEQNLNHDAMYWYRQDPGQGLRLIYYSQIVNDFQKGDIAEGYSVSREKKESFPLTVTSAQKNPTAFYLCASSIAGTKGELFFGEGSRLTVL.

This chain joins TRBV27 and TRBJ2-7, with 14 bases that match TRBD2. Germline V gene lookup returns CDR1 MNHEY and CDR2 SMNVEV (reference sequence). The CDR3 sequence is 16 residues long. After removal of 7 bases from V and 3 bases from J, the junction contained 8 bases not matched to a gene. The chain's CDR3 is CASMGLAGARNYEQYF. DNA for the CDR3: TGTGCCAGCATGGGACTAGCGGGAGCAAGAAACTACGAGCAGTACTTC.

The rearrangement links TRBV7-9 to TRBJ2-5; possibly TRBD2 for D (6 bases). Germline CDR1 is SEHNR and CDR2 is FQNEAQ (reference sequence). Trimming pared 5 bases from V and 3 bases from J, leaving 13 bases between. The CDR3 covers 14 residues. CDR3 loop: CASSQGLTKETQYF. The CDR3 DNA reads TGTGCCAGCAGCCAGGGACTGACTAAAGAGACCCAGTACTTC.

This chain links TRBV7-8 with TRBJ2-1, with 8 bases identical to TRBD1. CDR3 size: 14 residues. V was pared by 3 bases and J by 7 bases, with 5 bases of the junction left unmatched. The germline gives CDR1 SGHVS, CDR2 FQNEAQ. CDR3 sequence: CASSFHDRGNEQFF. As DNA, the CDR3 is TGTGCCAGCAGCTTCCACGACAGGGGTAATGAGCAGTTCTTC.

The rearrangement links TRBV6-5 to TRBJ1-2; D not certain. With 0 bases removed from V and 7 bases from J, the gap between germline ends came to 6 bases. The CDR3 totals 12 residues. CDR1 is MNHEY and CDR2 is SVGAGI in the germline V gene. CDR3 bases: TGTGCCAGCAGTTACTCCGGCGGTGGCTACACCTTC. Amino acid sequence: CASSYSGGGYTF.

The chain recombines TRBV18 with TRBJ1-6; D might be TRBD1 (5 bases). Trimming shortened V by 3 bases and J by 10 bases, and 16 bases separated the two germline ends. CDR3 length: 15 amino acids. CDR1 KGHSH and CDR2 LQKENI come from the germline V gene. CDR3 coding DNA: TGTGCCAGCTCACCGGAGGGAGGAGGGGTATCACCCCTCCACTTT. This gives the protein CASSPEGGGVSPLHF.

Regarding this clone: The same CDR3 also results from other DNA sequences found in this sample. The chain carries TRBV27 and TRBJ2-7, with 10 positions matching TRBD1. The CDR3 runs 14 residues. CDR1 is MNHEY, CDR2 SMNVEV, per germline (reference sequence). V lost 2 bases, J lost 4 bases, and 2 bases stayed unmatched. CDR3: CASSLGDRGYEQYF. CDR3 sequence (DNA): TGTGCCAGCAGTTTAGGGGACAGGGGTTACGAGCAGTACTTC.

This clone was observed a few times. The chain is built from TRBV12-5 and TRBJ2-7, with 10 bases aligning to TRBD1. Per germline, CDR1 LGHNT and CDR2 FRNRAP. V lost 8 bases, J lost 3 bases, and 10 bases stayed unmatched. The CDR3 spans 15 residues. In nucleotides, the CDR3 is TGTGCTAGTAAACCCCGAGGACAGGGGGGCTACGAGCAGTACTTC. Protein sequence: CASKPRGQGGYEQYF.

V is TRBV5-8 and J is TRBJ1-5; possible D gene TRBD1, 5 bases. V lost 5 bases to trimming and J lost 0 bases, with 12 bases between them. This CDR3 spans 15 amino acids. The germline CDR1 and CDR2 sequences are SGHTS and YDEGEE. CDR3 residues: CASSLTVYSNQPQHF. The CDR3 DNA reads TGTGCCAGCAGTCTGACAGTCTATAGCAATCAGCCCCAGCATTTT.

The chain has TRBV28 and TRBJ1-2; TRBD1 aligns across 8 bases. Germline V gene sequence: CDR1 MDHEN, CDR2 SYDVKM. This CDR3 comprises 14 residues. Trimming at V came to 5 bases and at J to 7 bases, leaving 9 bases not matched to a gene. CDR3 region: CASSLSGTGRGYTF. In DNA, the CDR3 is TGTGCCAGCAGTCTATCCGGGACAGGCCGTGGCTACACCTTC.

The chain links TRBV5-1 to TRBJ2-5; D is unclear. CDR3 length: 12 amino acids. Per germline, CDR1 SGHRS and CDR2 YFSETQ. The germline V and J ends were trimmed by 1 base and 5 bases, with 6 bases remaining between them. The CDR3 protein is CASSLLRETQYF. CDR3 DNA sequence: TGCGCCAGCAGCTTGCTGCGGGAGACCCAGTACTTC.

The chain employs TRBV27 and TRBJ2-7; 7 bases map to TRBD1. V lost 4 bases to trimming and J lost 3 bases; unmatched junction nucleotides: 12. CDR3 length equals 16 residues. CDR1 is MNHEY and CDR2 is SMNVEV in the germline V gene (reference sequence). The DNA for the CDR3 is TGTGCCAGCAGTTCCCGGGACAGTTGGAATTTCTACGAGCAGTACTTC. Its translation is CASSSRDSWNFYEQYF.

The chain has TRBV28 and TRBJ2-7; D remains unclear. Germline values: CDR1 MDHEN, CDR2 SYDVKM. V was clipped by 3 bases and J by 0 bases, with 12 bases between them. There are 15 residues in the CDR3. The CDR3 region has the DNA TGTGCCAGCAGTTTTCTTCTAGGCGGCTCCTACGAGCAGTACTTC. This gives the protein CASSFLLGGSYEQYF.

As regards this clone: A junction end diverges from the germline sequence, so it may reflect a read error. The V gene is TRBV20-1, the J gene TRBJ2-3, with D perhaps TRBD2 (6 bases). Germline-derived CDR1 and CDR2 are DFQATT and SNEGSKA (reference sequence). The CDR3 is made up of 10 amino acids. The CDR3 reads CSAREGGFAF. The CDR3 DNA follows: TGCAGTGCTAGAGAAGGAGGGTTCGCATTT.

The chain employs TRBV10-3 and TRBJ2-2; 10 positions agree with TRBD2. CDR1 and CDR2 (germline): ENHRY, SYGVKD. The CDR3 consists of 14 residues. With V trimmed by 7 bases and J by 4 bases, 3 bases remained unmatched. Here the CDR3 DNA reads TGTGCCATCAAGCTAGCGGGAGCCACCGGGGAGCTGTTTTTT. This translates into CAIKLAGATGELFF.

The chain has TRBV7-9 and TRBJ2-1; D may be TRBD2 (6 bases). The CDR3 has 13 amino acids. V lost 0 bases, J lost 7 bases, and 7 bases lay in between. Per germline, CDR1 SEHNR and CDR2 FQNEAQ (reference sequence). CDR3 region: CASSLAGGNEQFF. CDR3 sequence (DNA): TGTGCCAGCAGCTTAGCGGGGGGTAATGAGCAGTTCTTC. Variable domain in full (rest from reference TRBV7-9 and TRBJ2-1): DTGVSQNPRHKITKRGQNVTFRCDPISEHNRLYWYRQTLGQGPEFLTYFQNEAQLEKSRLLSDRFSAERPKGSFSTLEIQRTEQGDSAMYLCASSLAGGNEQFFGPGTRLTVL.

The chain's CDR3 is CATSRDRSGPVNTGELFF. Here the CDR3 DNA reads TGTGCCACCAGCAGAGATCGGAGCGGGCCGGTGAACACCGGGGAGCTGTTTTTT. The chain is built from TRBV15 and TRBJ2-2; D is perhaps TRBD2 (6 bases). The V end lost 0 bases, the J end lost 1 base, and 15 bases lay between the germline ends. CDR1 LNHNV and CDR2 YYDKDF come from the germline V gene (reference sequence). The CDR3 has 18 amino acids.

This clone has more than one count but fewer than ten. The chain links TRBV28 to TRBJ2-3; 7 bases line up with TRBD2. The CDR3 runs 14 residues. V shed 8 bases and J 0 bases; nucleotides not matched to a gene: 5. Looked up from germline, CDR1 is MDHEN and CDR2 is SYDVKM. The CDR3 nucleotides are TGTGCCAGCGGTAGCGGGTGGAGCACAGATACGCAGTATTTT. Translated: CASGSGWSTDTQYF. Full variable domain (outside the CDR3, taken from reference TRBV28 and TRBJ2-3): DVKVTQSSRYLVKRTGEKVFLECVQDMDHENMFWYRQDPGLGLRLIYFSYDVKMKEKGDIPEGYSVSREKKERFSLILESASTNQTSMYLCASGSGWSTDTQYFGPGTRLTVL.

The J gene is TRBJ1-1, the V gene TRBV7-6, with 8 bases matching TRBD1. Germline CDR1 SGHVS, CDR2 FNYEAQ. The CDR3 length is 14 residues. With 5 bases clipped from V and 2 bases from J, the junction kept 4 bases outside the gene matches. The DNA of the CDR3 is TGTGCCAGCAGCCCAGGACAGGGTAACACTGAAGCTTTCTTT. Protein product: CASSPGQGNTEAFF.

V and J are TRBV27 and TRBJ2-7, with 7 bases lining up with TRBD2. This CDR3 has 13 amino acids. The J segment lost 2 bases and the V segment lost 7 bases, leaving 5 bases of the junction unmatched. The germline CDR1 and CDR2 sequences are MNHEY and SMNVEV (reference sequence). CDR3 in amino acids: CASKFRGAYEQYF. For the CDR3, the DNA is TGTGCCAGCAAGTTCCGGGGGGCCTACGAGCAGTACTTC.

The chain has TRBV4-3 and TRBJ2-1, with TRBD2 matching over 14 bases. Germline values: CDR1 LGHNA, CDR2 YSLEER. The J segment lost 5 bases and the V segment lost 4 bases, leaving 7 bases of the junction unmatched. The CDR3 contains 17 residues. CDR3 in amino acids: CASSPPGLAGENNEQFF. CDR3 DNA sequence: TGCGCCAGCAGCCCTCCGGGACTAGCGGGAGAGAACAATGAGCAGTTCTTC.

This rearrangement joins TRBV20-1 to TRBJ2-7; unclear D gene. Germline V gives CDR1 DFQATT, CDR2 SNEGSKA (reference sequence). The CDR3 contains 11 residues. The germline V and J ends were trimmed by 5 bases and 0 bases, with 5 bases remaining between them. CDR3 sequence: CSAANSYEQYF. CDR3 DNA: TGCAGTGCTGCTAACTCCTACGAGCAGTACTTC.

The chain links TRBV30 to TRBJ1-5; D gene ambiguous. Trimming stripped 0 bases from V and 5 bases from J, with 8 bases between. The germline V gene encodes CDR1 GTSNPN and CDR2 SVGIG (reference sequence). The CDR3 runs 13 residues. The CDR3 DNA sequence: TGTGCCTGGAGTGTAGCCAGGCATCAGCCCCAGCATTTT. Translating it yields CAWSVARHQPQHF.

J is TRBJ2-7 and V is TRBV5-4; 8 positions match TRBD2. CDR3 length equals 14 residues. From germline, CDR1 is SGHNT and CDR2 YYREEE (reference sequence). After removal of 6 bases from V and 0 bases from J, the junction contained 5 bases not matched to a gene. For the CDR3, the DNA is TGTGCCAGCAACACGGGGGGGAGCTCCTACGAGCAGTACTTC. Translation: CASNTGGSSYEQYF. Together with reference TRBV5-4 and TRBJ2-7, the CDR3 gives the full variable domain: ETGVTQSPTHLIKTRGQQVTLRCSSQSGHNTVSWYQQALGQGPQFIFQYYREEENGRGNFPPRFSGLQFPNYSSELNVNALELDDSALYLCASNTGGSSYEQYFGPGTRLTVT.

This chain uses TRBV11-2 with TRBJ2-7, with D possibly being TRBD2 (6 bases). CDR1 is SGHAT and CDR2 is FQNNGV in the germline V gene. This CDR3 contains 13 residues. With 6 bases removed from V and 4 bases from J, the gap between germline ends came to 13 bases. CDR3 sequence: CASRRAGHYEQYF. DNA of the CDR3: TGTGCCAGCAGGAGGGCGGGGCATTACGAGCAGTACTTC.

The chain links TRBV5-1 to TRBJ1-3, with D uncertain. The CDR3 has 15 residues. Germline V gene data show CDR1 as SGHRS and CDR2 as YFSETQ. V was clipped by 0 bases and J by 0 bases, with 7 bases between them. CDR3 sequence: CASSLATDSGNTIYF. The CDR3 DNA reads TGCGCCAGCAGCTTGGCTACAGACTCTGGAAACACCATATATTTT.

Comments on this clone: Germline and junction disagree at one end, which may indicate a read error. The gene calls are TRBV7-6 and TRBJ2-7, with D perhaps TRBD2 (6 bases). Per germline, CDR1 SGHVS and CDR2 FNYEAQ. The CDR3 extends over 15 amino acids. DNA for the CDR3: TGTGCCAGCAGCTTAGCTTGGGACTGGACCACTATATGGAACTTC. Translating gives CASSLAWDWTTIWNF.

This clone was recorded once. V is TRBV6-1 and J is TRBJ2-4, with D perhaps TRBD2 (5 bases). The germline V and J ends were trimmed by 6 bases and 6 bases, with 18 bases remaining between them. The germline V gene has CDR1 MNHNS and CDR2 SASEGT. This CDR3 has 15 amino acids. In nucleotides, the CDR3 is TGTGCCAGCAGCCCTCAGGACCTCGAGGGAAACATTCAGTACTTC. It codes for CASSPQDLEGNIQYF.

This sequence joins TRBV5-6 and TRBJ1-2; D is uncertain. The length of the CDR3 is 14 residues. From germline, CDR1 is SGHDT and CDR2 YYEEEE. Deletions cut 3 bases from V and 4 bases from J, with 13 bases between. The CDR3 sequence: CASSYLSEAYGYTF. The DNA of the CDR3 is TGTGCCAGCAGCTATCTATCCGAGGCCTATGGCTACACCTTC.

The chain links TRBV28 to TRBJ1-4; TRBD1 aligns across 9 bases. The CDR3 has 15 residues. V dropped 5 bases and J dropped 8; count of bases not matched to a gene: 9. Per the germline V gene, CDR1 is MDHEN and CDR2 is SYDVKM. Here the CDR3 reads CASSPPGQGKEKLFF. The CDR3 region has the DNA TGTGCCAGCAGTCCTCCGGGACAGGGAAAAGAAAAACTGTTTTTT.

The chain employs TRBV2 and TRBJ1-6; 10 bases are shared with TRBD1. The length of the CDR3 is 14 residues. Trimming took 7 bases from V and 9 from J; bases not matched to a gene: 6. CDR1 is SNHLY, CDR2 FYNNEI, per germline. The chain's CDR3 is CASTERTGGSPLHF. CDR3 DNA sequence: TGTGCCAGCACGGAGAGGACAGGGGGTTCACCCCTCCACTTT.